This T cell receptor beta chain originates from a study of blood T cell repertoires in COVID-19 (dated by TCRdb to the early 2020s). Study-wide context: Collaborator samples came from the United States, Italy and Spain and covered acute and convalescent phases of COVID-19. The material from the prospective study consisted of cDNA or gDNA derived from T cells, B-cell-depleted T cells, or PBMCs. The dataset comprised deeply sampled blood TCRbeta repertoires from subjects exposed to, actively infected with, or recovered from COVID-19. The repertoires were released in a freely available public database meant as a resource for research on the immune response to SARS-CoV-2. Samples came from the ongoing ImmuneRACE study (first 160 participants) plus 1,254 subjects from 6 global collaborators. Sample metadata almost always included a de-identified subject ID, COVID-19 status, age in years and sex. Where HLA class I and class II types were available, the types were taken from metadata supplied by the sample provider, not from assay-based typing. On the study overall, not on this receptor specifically: How much clinical and demographic metadata was included differed by source and by participant, and the metadata was provided uncurated.

The CDR3 contains 14 residues, cysteine and phenylalanine counted. The kept DNA is CDR3 alone, 42 bases in frame from the first base. Deletion took 3 bases off V and 0 bases off J, with a span of 7 bases between the germline ends. CDR1 SGDLS and CDR2 YYNGEE were looked up in the germline V gene. This clone occurred once. The antigen it recognizes is unknown. The sample holds no much larger clone one base away, and base qualities are not on file. TCRbeta CDR3 regions were amplified from genomic DNA using the immunoSEQ Assay, a bias-controlled multiplex PCR. As for the authors' bioinformatics: The number of nucleated cells in each sample was estimated by amplification of reference gene primers within the assay. To quantify the absolute abundance of each unique TCRbeta CDR3 rearrangement, sequence reads were collapsed and filtered. For each sample, productive Simpson clonality was calculated as the square root of Simpson's diversity index over productive rearrangements. Here the immuneACCESS table is served through TCRdb, limited to in-frame sequences with V and J called. Missing clones are a known gap in these copies; in checked studies unresolved V genes cover under half, and the rest lacks a known reason. V and J calls and clone size are copied from that table; D and trimming were computed from the DNA. For this sample the table gives roughly 260,000 clones, of which roughly four fifths were detected only once. About 3.9% of the sample goes to the ten largest clones.

Participants in the prospective study were enrolled through a virtual design, were aged about 18 to 100 years, and lived in fewer than 30 United States geographic areas. In the prospective study, cohorts were assigned on the basis of participant-reported clinical history obtained from a screening survey and a study questionnaire. Exposed participants had been in contact with someone with a PCR-confirmed or clinician-diagnosed COVID-19 case within 2 weeks of study entry. In the prospective study, mobile phlebotomists collected whole blood, serum and a nasopharyngeal or oropharyngeal swab from each participant. Prospective study participants could optionally give additional blood draws and questionnaires over a 2-month period. Prospective study blood samples were shipped either frozen or at room temperature before DNA extraction.

The sequence joins TRBV9 to TRBJ1-3, with an unclear D gene assignment. The sequence came from a woman in her forties who had been exposed to COVID-19. Sequencing used PBMCs or T cells enriched from blood (not recorded which). The sequenced DNA: TGTGCCAGCAGCGGACTCCGCTCTGGAAACACCATATATTTT. The encoded protein is CASSGLRSGNTIYF. The full variable domain, completed from the reference TRBV9 and TRBJ1-3 proteins outside the CDR3, reads DSGVTQTPKHLITATGQRVTLRCSPRSGDLSVYWYQQSLDQGLQFLIQYYNGEERAKGNILERFSAQQFPDLHSELNLSSLELGDSALYFCASSGLRSGNTIYFGEGSWLTVV.